This T cell receptor (beta chain) was identified during a study of CD8 T cells in Susac syndrome. V was shortened by 2 bases and J by 2 bases, with 13 bases between the two germline ends. Germline V lookup: CDR1 DFQATT, CDR2 SNEGSKA (reference sequence). This CDR3 has 16 residues. While CD8+ and CD4+ T cells were isolated negatively, TEMRA cells were enriched by FACS. Reverse transcription of 0.5 to 1 ug RNA was carried out with random hexamers. Each CDR3 protein is one row after TCRdb ran MiXCR on the immunoSEQ multiplex PCR reads. The sample gives around 200,000 distinct CDR3 sequences, approximately 94% of which show up once; approximately 0.089% is in the top ten.

This receptor was taken from a human donor with Susac syndrome. Input material: CD4+ T cells from PBMCs. The rearrangement uses TRBV20-1 and TRBJ2-6; weak D call: TRBD1 (6 bases). The CDR3 coding sequence is TGCAGTGCTAGACACAGGGATTCGGCTGGGGCCAACGTCCTGACTTTC. This encodes CSARHRDSAGANVLTF.